These 26 T cell receptor beta chains originate from one sample sequenced in a study of CD8+ T cells in alopecia areata. Treatment noted: oral pan-JAK inhibitor, 5-10 mg twice daily. cDNA reverse transcribed from extracted RNA served as the sequencing template. Clones were read by immunoSEQ multiplex PCR, and TCRdb kept only the in-frame ones, dropping some. The data hold roughly 250,000 clones, with 60% observed a single time. Sample: CD4+ T cells sorted from blood, taken between weeks 51 and 54, from a patient treated with tofacitinib. The receptors were sampled from a human donor with alopecia areata.

This clone has more than one count but fewer than ten. V is TRBV7-9 and J is TRBJ1-2; D not resolved. This CDR3 region has 12 residues. Per germline, CDR1 SEHNR and CDR2 FQNEAQ (reference sequence). Trimming stripped 4 bases from V and 4 bases from J, with 7 bases between. The CDR3 nucleotides are TGTGCCAGCAGCTCGGACTTCTATGGCTACACCTTC. Translation: CASSSDFYGYTF.

This clone has just a few counts. The V and J genes are TRBV30 and TRBJ2-1; 7 nucleotides agree with TRBD2. Per the germline V gene, CDR1 is GTSNPN and CDR2 is SVGIG (reference sequence). V was clipped by 3 bases and J by 0 bases; unmatched bases: 2. This CDR3 spans 14 amino acids. The CDR3 coding sequence is TGTGCCTGGAGCCGCGGGGGCTCCTACAATGAGCAGTTCTTC. Translated, it gives CAWSRGGSYNEQFF.

This clone has more than one count but fewer than ten. The CDR3, as DNA: TGTGCCAGTAGTTTGGGCCCTCGCGGGGAGCAGTTCTTC. It translates to CASSLGPRGEQFF. This chain uses TRBV19 with TRBJ2-1; possible D gene TRBD2, 5 bases. CDR1 LNHDA and CDR2 SQIVND come from the germline V gene (reference sequence). The CDR3 has 13 amino acids. Trimming shortened V by 5 bases and J by 10 bases, and 15 bases separated the two germline ends.

The chain carries TRBV7-2 and TRBJ1-2, with D uncertain. V was cut by 6 bases and J by 0 bases, with 8 bases left in between. The CDR3 runs to 13 residues. Germline CDR1 is SGHTA and CDR2 is FQGNSA. The DNA for the CDR3 is TGTGCCAGCAGACAAACAGCTAACTATGGCTACACCTTC. Its translation is CASRQTANYGYTF.

This clone was seen a handful of times. The V call is TRBV29-1, the J call TRBJ2-1; perhaps D is TRBD1 or TRBD2 (5 bases each). CDR1 is SQVTM, CDR2 ANQGSEA, per germline. The CDR3 has 11 residues. Between the trimmed V and J ends, which lost 5 bases and 7 bases, there was a span of 9 bases. The CDR3 spells CSVWGWNEQFF. The CDR3 DNA sequence: TGCAGCGTTTGGGGGTGGAATGAGCAGTTCTTC.

There are a few counts of this clone. The chain uses TRBV30 and TRBJ1-5; 8 nucleotides align to TRBD1. The V gene's germline CDR1 is GTSNPN and CDR2 SVGIG (reference sequence). There are 15 residues in the CDR3. The junction had 3 bases not matched to a gene; V was cut back by 2 bases and J by 0 bases. The chain's CDR3 is CAWSRTGHSNQPQHF. CDR3 bases: TGTGCCTGGAGTCGGACAGGGCATAGCAATCAGCCCCAGCATTTT.

The chain couples TRBV25-1 to TRBJ2-3; 10 bases match TRBD2. The CDR3 loop spans 13 amino acids. Trimming at V came to 6 bases and at J to 4 bases, leaving 1 base not matched to a gene. Germline V lookup: CDR1 MGHDK, CDR2 SYGVNS. The CDR3 nucleotides are TGTGCCAGCAGACTAGCGGGGCCAGATACGCAGTATTTT. Translated: CASRLAGPDTQYF. Variable domain in full (rest from reference TRBV25-1 and TRBJ2-3): EADIYQTPRYLVIGTGKKITLECSQTMGHDKMYWYQQDPGMELHLIHYSYGVNSTEKGDLSSESTVSRIRTEHFPLTLESARPSHTSQYLCASRLAGPDTQYFGPGTRLTVL.

The chain uses TRBV30 and TRBJ1-4, with D hard to call. This CDR3 is built from 10 residues. V dropped 7 bases and J dropped 8 bases, with 8 bases sitting between them. CDR1 and CDR2 (germline): GTSNPN, SVGIG (reference sequence). DNA of the CDR3: TGTGCCTCGAGGGAAGAAAAACTGTTTTTT. It encodes CASREEKLFF.

This chain uses TRBV4-1 with TRBJ1-2, with D hard to call. The CDR3 consists of 13 residues. Germline values: CDR1 MGHRA, CDR2 YSYEKL. V shed 4 bases and J shed 5 bases, with 11 bases lying between them. Here the CDR3 reads CASSPRVPYGYTF. CDR3 nucleotides: TGCGCCAGCAGCCCCCGGGTCCCTTATGGCTACACCTTC.

The chain links TRBV29-1 to TRBJ2-7; 7 bases line up with TRBD2. CDR1 is SQVTM, CDR2 ANQGSEA, per germline. V lost 7 bases to trimming and J lost 5 bases; unmatched junction nucleotides: 11. The CDR3 loop spans 13 amino acids. The DNA of the CDR3 is TGCAGCGCCCACTTCTCCGGGGGGAACGAGCAGTACTTC. It encodes CSAHFSGGNEQYF.

This clone has a handful of counts. This chain links TRBV10-3 with TRBJ2-2; 12 nucleotides line up with TRBD2. Per the germline V gene, CDR1 is ENHRY and CDR2 is SYGVKD. The J segment lost 2 bases and the V segment lost 10 bases, leaving 8 bases of the junction unmatched. The CDR3 has 16 amino acids. The CDR3 DNA reads TGTGCCACCCGAGGACTAGCGGGGTCTAACACCGGGGAGCTGTTTTTT. Translating gives CATRGLAGSNTGELFF.

The count of this clone is one. This chain uses TRBV18 with TRBJ2-7; 9 bases map to TRBD1. V shed 3 bases, J shed 7 bases, and the junction held 13 bases outside the gene matches. The germline gives CDR1 KGHSH, CDR2 LQKENI. The CDR3 extends over 16 amino acids. The DNA for the CDR3 is TGTGCCAGCTCACCCCCCTTACCACAGGGGGCGAAGGAGCAGTACTTC. Translated, it gives CASSPPLPQGAKEQYF.

CDR3 in DNA: TGCGCCAGCAGGACCGAGAGGAGTGATGGCTACACCTTC. This encodes CASRTERSDGYTF. This rearrangement joins TRBV5-1 to TRBJ1-2; D not certain. The V and J ends lost 5 bases and 6 bases respectively, with 14 bases between them. The CDR3 is made up of 13 amino acids. Germline V gene data show CDR1 as SGHRS and CDR2 as YFSETQ. Full variable domain (remainder filled in from reference TRBV5-1 and TRBJ1-2): KAGVTQTPRYLIKTRGQQVTLSCSPISGHRSVSWYQQTPGQGLQFLFEYFSETQRNKGNFPGRFSGRQFSNSRSEMNVSTLELGDSALYLCASRTERSDGYTFGSGTRLTVV.

The J gene is TRBJ2-7, the V gene TRBV19; D is undetermined. Germline CDR1 LNHDA, CDR2 SQIVND (reference sequence). Trimming took off 9 bases at V and 6 bases at J, with 12 bases between the two ends. The CDR3 consists of 11 residues. CDR3 coding DNA: TGTGCCAGCCGATACAAGGGCGAGCAGTACTTC. This translates into CASRYKGEQYF. Full variable domain (rest looked up from reference TRBV19 and TRBJ2-7): DGGITQSPKYLFRKEGQNVTLSCEQNLNHDAMYWYRQDPGQGLRLIYYSQIVNDFQKGDIAEGYSVSREKKESFPLTVTSAQKNPTAFYLCASRYKGEQYFGPGTRLTVT.

This chain links TRBV29-1 with TRBJ2-5; D is unclear. Germline loops: CDR1 SQVTM, CDR2 ANQGSEA. This CDR3 contains 14 residues. The germline V and J ends were trimmed by 3 bases and 1 base, with 12 bases remaining between them. This chain's CDR3 is CSVDVGLRQETQYF. The CDR3 coding sequence is TGCAGCGTTGACGTAGGTTTGCGCCAAGAGACCCAGTACTTC.

A few counts support this clone. The rearrangement joins TRBV29-1 to TRBJ2-7, with 10 bases lining up with TRBD1. The CDR3 spans 13 residues. After removal of 4 bases from V and 3 bases from J, the junction contained 3 bases not matched to a gene. Germline CDR1 reads SQVTM; CDR2 reads ANQGSEA. DNA for the CDR3: TGCAGCGTTGCCCGGACAGGGGGCTACGAGCAGTACTTC. This sequence encodes CSVARTGGYEQYF.

The V and J genes are TRBV2 and TRBJ2-1; no definite D call. V was cut by 4 bases and J by 4 bases, with 8 bases left in between. The CDR3 has 13 residues. The germline gives CDR1 SNHLY, CDR2 FYNNEI. CDR3 loop: CASSAVGYNEQFF. CDR3 bases: TGTGCCAGCAGTGCGGTTGGTTACAATGAGCAGTTCTTC.

J is TRBJ2-7 and V is TRBV18; D remains ambiguous. The ends were cut back, 3 bases at V and 6 bases at J, with 9 bases in the middle. CDR3 size: 12 residues. Germline V gene lookup returns CDR1 KGHSH and CDR2 LQKENI. This CDR3 is CASSPPLGEQYF. The CDR3 DNA reads TGTGCCAGCTCACCCCCTCTTGGCGAGCAGTACTTC.

Comments on this clone: At one of its ends the junction is not consistent with the germline gene, which may arise from a read error. The CDR3 DNA reads TGTGCCAGCAGTCTATCTCCAGGCGGTGAGACCCAGTACTTC. Translated: CASSLSPGGETQYF. The chain carries TRBV27 and TRBJ2-5; D is uncertain. Germline loops: CDR1 MNHEY, CDR2 SMNVEV (reference sequence). This CDR3 has 14 residues.

A few counts support this clone. The rearrangement uses TRBV14 and TRBJ1-2; TRBD1 aligns across 7 bases. The germline V gene has CDR1 SGHDN and CDR2 FVKESK. The ends lost 4 bases at V and 6 bases at J; junction bases unmatched: 5. CDR3 length: 13 amino acids. DNA for the CDR3: TGTGCCAGCAGCCCGCGGCAGGGGGATGGCTACACCTTC. This encodes CASSPRQGDGYTF.

This clone was found a few times. The rearrangement joins TRBV14 to TRBJ1-2; 7 nucleotides line up with TRBD1. The CDR3 is 13 residues long. Trimming cost V 4 bases and J 5 bases; bases outside gene matches: 4. Germline V gene lookup returns CDR1 SGHDN and CDR2 FVKESK. CDR3 bases: TGTGCCAGCAGCCCGGGACAGTCTTATGGCTACACCTTC. Protein product: CASSPGQSYGYTF.

The chain recombines TRBV27 with TRBJ1-2; 7 positions agree with TRBD1. The junction had 13 bases not matched to a gene; V was cut back by 7 bases and J by 5 bases. Germline values: CDR1 MNHEY, CDR2 SMNVEV (reference sequence). The CDR3 is made up of 15 amino acids. The CDR3 nucleotides are TGTGCCAGCAACTCTCATAAGAGGGACAGATATGGCTACACCTTC. Translation gives CASNSHKRDRYGYTF.

This chain's CDR3 is CASSAAGTADYEQYF. The CDR3 coding sequence is TGTGCCAGCAGCGCCGCCGGGACAGCAGACTACGAGCAGTACTTC. V usage is TRBV9 and J usage is TRBJ2-7, with TRBD1 identical over 7 bases. After removal of 3 bases from V and 3 bases from J, the junction contained 9 bases not matched to a gene. The CDR3 sequence is 15 residues long. The germline CDR1 and CDR2 sequences are SGDLS and YYNGEE.

This chain links TRBV29-1 with TRBJ2-5; TRBD2 matches at 9 bases. The J segment lost 2 bases and the V segment lost 1 base, leaving 8 bases of the junction unmatched. Germline V gene lookup returns CDR1 SQVTM and CDR2 ANQGSEA. CDR3 length: 16 residues. CDR3 loop: CSVEGGSGGPQETQYF. DNA of the CDR3: TGCAGCGTTGAAGGGGGAAGCGGGGGGCCTCAAGAGACCCAGTACTTC.

The V call is TRBV30, the J call TRBJ2-1, with D perhaps given as TRBD1 or TRBD2 (6 bases each). Germline CDR1 is GTSNPN and CDR2 is SVGIG (reference sequence). The V end was cut by 3 bases, the J end by 4 bases, with 16 bases between. The CDR3 contains 15 residues. CDR3 in DNA: TGTGCCTGGAGGCCTCCCGGGGGCCGTTACAATGAGCAGTTCTTC. Encoded protein: CAWRPPGGRYNEQFF.

There are a few counts of this clone. This sample also contains other DNA sequences that code for the same CDR3. The V and J genes are TRBV7-9 and TRBJ2-7; no clear D gene. V gave up 1 base and J gave up 6 bases, with 4 bases separating them. Germline-derived CDR1 and CDR2 are SEHNR and FQNEAQ (reference sequence). There are 11 residues in the CDR3. CDR3 region: CASSLDSEQYF. The CDR3 bases are TGTGCCAGCAGCTTAGACTCCGAGCAGTACTTC. The full variable domain, with the rest looked up from reference TRBV7-9 and TRBJ2-7, is DTGVSQNPRHKITKRGQNVTFRCDPISEHNRLYWYRQTLGQGPEFLTYFQNEAQLEKSRLLSDRFSAERPKGSFSTLEIQRTEQGDSAMYLCASSLDSEQYFGPGTRLTVT.